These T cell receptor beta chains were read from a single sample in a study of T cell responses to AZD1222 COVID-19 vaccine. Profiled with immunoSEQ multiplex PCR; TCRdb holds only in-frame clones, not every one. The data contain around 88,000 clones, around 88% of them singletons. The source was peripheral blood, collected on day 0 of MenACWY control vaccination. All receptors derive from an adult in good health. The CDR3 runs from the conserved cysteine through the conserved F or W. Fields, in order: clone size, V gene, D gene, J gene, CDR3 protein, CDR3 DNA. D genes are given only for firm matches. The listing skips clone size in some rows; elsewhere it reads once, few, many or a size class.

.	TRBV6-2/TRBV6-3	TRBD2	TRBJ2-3	CASSYSTASGADTQYF	TGTGCCAGCAGTTACTCCACGGCTAGCGGGGCAGATACGCAGTATTTT
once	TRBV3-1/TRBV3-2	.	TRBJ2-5	CASSQEERGPQETQYF	TGTGCCAGCAGCCAAGAAGAGAGGGGCCCCCAAGAGACCCAGTACTTC
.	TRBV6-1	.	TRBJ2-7	CASSEGAGPLYEQYF	TGTGCCAGCAGTGAAGGGGCAGGCCCCCTCTACGAGCAGTACTTC
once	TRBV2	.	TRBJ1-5	CASSPGTSSNQPQHF	TGTGCCAGCAGTCCCGGGACAAGCAGCAATCAGCCCCAGCATTTT
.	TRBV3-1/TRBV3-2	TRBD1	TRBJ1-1	CASSHRTGMGTEAFF	TGTGCCAGCAGCCACAGGACAGGGATGGGCACTGAAGCTTTCTTT
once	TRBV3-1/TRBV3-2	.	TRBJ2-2	CASSQRPNTGELFF	TGTGCCAGCAGCCAAAGACCAAACACCGGGGAGCTGTTTTTT
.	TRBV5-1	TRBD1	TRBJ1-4	CASSLGTGGNEKLFF	TGCGCCAGCAGCTTGGGGACAGGGGGGAACGAAAAACTGTTTTTT
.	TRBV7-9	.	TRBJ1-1	CASSLGWQANTEAFF	TGTGCCAGCAGCTTGGGTTGGCAGGCTAACACTGAAGCTTTCTTT
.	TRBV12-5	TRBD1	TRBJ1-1	CASGSTGGANTEAFF	TGTGCTAGTGGTTCTACAGGGGGCGCGAACACTGAAGCTTTCTTT
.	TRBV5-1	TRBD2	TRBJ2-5	CASSGTSGQETQYF	TGCGCCAGCAGCGGGACTAGCGGACAAGAGACCCAGTACTTC
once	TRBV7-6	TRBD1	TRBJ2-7	CASSSTDETGAAYEQYF	TGTGCCAGCAGCTCTACCGACGAGACAGGGGCCGCCTACGAGCAGTACTTC
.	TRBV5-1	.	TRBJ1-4	CASSSGVQGEKLFF	TGCGCCAGCAGCTCAGGGGTACAGGGTGAAAAACTGTTTTTT
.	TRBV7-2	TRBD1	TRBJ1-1	CASSPGTANTEAFF	TGTGCCAGCAGCCCAGGGACAGCCAACACTGAAGCTTTCTTT